The next 16 T cell receptor beta chains were all read from a single sample in a study of blood T cell repertoires in COVID-19. Assay used: immunoSEQ multiplex PCR; TCRdb lists only in-frame clones, some missing. The sample has around 160,000 clones, around 87% seen once. The sequenced sample consisted of PBMCs or T cells enriched from blood (not recorded which). These TCRs come from a woman younger than 45 with acute COVID-19.

This sequence joins TRBV30 and TRBJ1-4; D perhaps matches TRBD1 (6 bases). CDR3 size: 13 residues. Germline CDR1 GTSNPN, CDR2 SVGIG (reference sequence). Trimming removed 1 base from V and 7 bases from J, with 10 bases in between. CDR3 DNA sequence: TGTGCCTGGAGTGGCAGGGGTGGTGAAAAACTGTTTTTT. Protein sequence: CAWSGRGGEKLFF.

The CDR3 sequence is CASSLTWGQYNEQFF. The CDR3 nucleotides read TGCGCCAGCAGCTTGACTTGGGGACAGTATAATGAGCAGTTCTTC. V usage is TRBV5-1 and J usage is TRBJ2-1, with TRBD1 matching over 7 bases. V lost 1 base, J lost 7 bases, and 8 bases stayed unmatched. CDR3 length equals 15 residues. CDR1 SGHRS and CDR2 YFSETQ come from the germline V gene.

This rearrangement joins TRBV30 to TRBJ2-5, with D perhaps matching TRBD2 (5 bases). The CDR3 is made up of 13 amino acids. Trimming cost V 4 bases and J 4 bases, with 13 bases left between them. The germline CDR1 and CDR2 sequences are GTSNPN and SVGIG (reference sequence). The chain's CDR3 is CAWNRGVVETQYF. The CDR3 bases are TGTGCCTGGAATCGGGGAGTGGTAGAGACCCAGTACTTC.

V is TRBV7-2 and J is TRBJ1-1; tentative D call: TRBD1 (6 bases). Germline V gene sequence: CDR1 SGHTA, CDR2 FQGNSA. V lost 4 bases and J 3 bases, leaving 12 bases between the germline ends. This CDR3 comprises 14 residues. DNA of the CDR3: TGTGCCAGCAGCTACCAGGGGATTGACACTGAAGCTTTCTTT. Protein sequence: CASSYQGIDTEAFF.

The rearrangement links TRBV30 to TRBJ1-5; 10 bases line up with TRBD1. Germline V gene data show CDR1 as GTSNPN and CDR2 as SVGIG (reference sequence). The CDR3 extends over 13 amino acids. The junction had 4 bases not matched to a gene; V was cut back by 4 bases and J by 7 bases. The CDR3 nucleotides are TGTGCCTGGAACCGGGACAGGGGCCAGCCCCAGCATTTT. Residues: CAWNRDRGQPQHF.

The rearrangement uses TRBV19 and TRBJ2-1, with 8 bases identical to TRBD2. The CDR3 is made up of 15 amino acids. V shed 5 bases and J 4 bases; nucleotides not matched to a gene: 7. The V gene's germline CDR1 is LNHDA and CDR2 SQIVND (reference sequence). CDR3 nucleotide sequence: TGTGCCAGTAGTGTACTAGCGGACCCGTACAATGAGCAGTTCTTC. This translates into CASSVLADPYNEQFF.

This chain links TRBV5-1 with TRBJ2-1, with D unresolved. V was clipped by 1 base and J by 5 bases, with 13 bases between them. Germline CDR1 is SGHRS and CDR2 is YFSETQ. The CDR3 covers 15 residues. CDR3 DNA sequence: TGCGCCAGCAGCTTGCAGCCCGCGGATGACAATGAGCAGTTCTTC. It is translated as CASSLQPADDNEQFF.

The V gene is TRBV5-1, the J gene TRBJ1-2; D might be TRBD1 (5 bases). V was trimmed by 0 bases and J by 4 bases, leaving 10 bases between them. The CDR3 consists of 14 residues. CDR1 SGHRS and CDR2 YFSETQ come from the germline V gene. CDR3 DNA: TGCGCCAGCAGCTTGGGGCAGGGTTTCTATGGCTACACCTTC. It encodes CASSLGQGFYGYTF.

The rearrangement links TRBV2 to TRBJ2-1; 7 positions agree with TRBD1. CDR3 length equals 12 residues. Unmatched junction bases numbered 3, after V lost 6 bases and J lost 7 bases. Germline V CDR1 and CDR2: SNHLY, FYNNEI. The CDR3 sequence is CASRTGFNEQFF. CDR3 DNA sequence: TGTGCCAGCAGGACAGGGTTTAATGAGCAGTTCTTC.

Only a few counts were recorded for this clone. This chain links TRBV5-1 with TRBJ1-4, with 9 nucleotides matching TRBD1. CDR1 and CDR2 (germline): SGHRS, YFSETQ. V gave up 4 bases and J gave up 0 bases; unmatched junction bases: 13. This CDR3 region has 19 residues. The CDR3 nucleotides read TGCGCCAGCAGCGTATCCGGGACAGGGACCTCTACAACTAATGAAAAACTGTTTTTT. Its protein is CASSVSGTGTSTTNEKLFF.

This clone was seen only a few times. The chain couples TRBV28 to TRBJ1-5; D gene uncertain. The CDR3 is 12 residues long. Germline CDR1 MDHEN, CDR2 SYDVKM. V lost 7 bases to trimming and J lost 2 bases, with 6 bases between them. DNA for the CDR3: TGTGCCAGCACGAGGCGCAATCAGCCCCAGCATTTT. The encoded protein is CASTRRNQPQHF.

This chain links TRBV29-1 with TRBJ2-3; perhaps TRBD1 as D (5 bases). The CDR3 is made up of 12 amino acids. The V end lost 3 bases, the J end lost 4 bases, and 8 bases lay between the germline ends. Germline V gene sequence: CDR1 SQVTM, CDR2 ANQGSEA. The CDR3 sequence is CSVDQGADTQYF. The CDR3 DNA sequence: TGCAGCGTTGATCAGGGCGCAGATACGCAGTATTTT.

The rearrangement uses TRBV29-1 and TRBJ2-1; 14 nucleotides align to TRBD2. CDR1 SQVTM and CDR2 ANQGSEA come from the germline V gene. The CDR3 has 14 amino acids. J lost 7 bases, V lost 7 bases, and 6 bases had no gene match. DNA for the CDR3: TGCAGCGCTGGGACTAGCGGGAGTTATAATGAGCAGTTCTTC. Protein product: CSAGTSGSYNEQFF.

The chain employs TRBV28 and TRBJ2-7, with 11 bases aligning to TRBD2. V lost 8 bases to trimming and J lost 2 bases; unmatched junction nucleotides: 11. CDR1 is MDHEN, CDR2 SYDVKM, per germline. This CDR3 spans 16 amino acids. CDR3 coding DNA: TGTGCCAGCCCTACGGGGCTAGCGGGAGGAACCTACGAGCAGTACTTC. It encodes CASPTGLAGGTYEQYF.

The chain couples TRBV9 to TRBJ1-1; TRBD1 is a possible D gene (5 bases). This CDR3 contains 12 residues. Trimming left V 6 bases short and J 4 bases short, with 10 bases between. From germline, CDR1 is SGDLS and CDR2 YYNGEE. CDR3 sequence reads: CASNVRATEAFF. CDR3 sequence (DNA): TGTGCCAGCAATGTCAGGGCCACTGAAGCTTTCTTT.

V and J are TRBV7-8 and TRBJ1-5; possible D gene TRBD1, 6 bases. V was pared by 1 base and J by 3 bases, with 13 bases between. The CDR3 extends over 16 amino acids. Per germline, CDR1 SGHVS and CDR2 FQNEAQ. CDR3 DNA sequence: TGTGCCAGCAGCTTAGTACAGGGTCTGAACAATCAGCCCCAGCATTTT. Protein: CASSLVQGLNNQPQHF. Full variable domain (rest looked up from reference TRBV7-8 and TRBJ1-5): GAGVSQSPRYKVAKRGQDVALRCDPISGHVSLFWYQQALGQGPEFLTYFQNEAQLDKSGLPSDRFFAERPEGSVSTLKIQRTQQEDSAVYLCASSLVQGLNNQPQHFGDGTRLSIL.